A selection of T cell receptor beta chains follows, all from one sample in a study of shared clonotypes between healthy human individuals. Sequenced by immunoSEQ multiplex PCR; TCRdb stores in-frame clones only, minus some. The sample yields approximately 980,000 clones, roughly 72% seen once. Material for sequencing was memory CD4+ T cells sorted from blood. These receptors all stem from a man younger than 35 in good health. The CDR3 runs from the conserved cysteine through the conserved F or W. Each record gives: CDR3 length, D gene, J gene, clone size, V gene, CDR3 DNA, CDR3 protein. A D gene is named only where the DNA matches it firmly. Rows may omit the clone size; those that give it use once, few, many or a size class.

>16|.|TRBJ1-5|.|TRBV6-1
TGTGCCAGCAGTGAAGAGACAGGCTTTGGGAATCAGCCCCAGCATTTT
CASSEETGFGNQPQHF
>16|TRBD1|TRBJ2-7|.|TRBV7-3
TGTGCCAGCAGCTTAGGGCCCCGGGACAGGTTAGACGAGCAGTACTTC
CASSLGPRDRLDEQYF
>16|.|TRBJ2-7|few|TRBV25-1
TGTGCCAGCAGTGAATTCGAGGCTAGCCCTCTCTTGGAGCAGTACTTC
CASSEFEASPLLEQYF
>13|.|TRBJ1-3|.|TRBV30
TGTGCCTGGAGCGGTAGAGGGGGAAACACCATATATTTT
CAWSGRGGNTIYF
>13|.|TRBJ2-5|.|TRBV11-2
TGTGCCAGCAGCTCGACTATATTGGAGACCCAGTACTTC
CASSSTILETQYF
>14|.|TRBJ2-7|.|TRBV6-5
TGTGCCAGCAGTTCCGGGACTCAGGTCGGCGAGCAGTACTTC
CASSSGTQVGEQYF
>15|.|TRBJ2-2|.|TRBV5-8
TGTGCCAGCAGCTTAGGGCTTTCTAACACCGGGGAGCTGTTTTTT
CASSLGLSNTGELFF
>15|.|TRBJ2-6|.|TRBV4-3
TGCGCCAGCAGCCAATCCGGGTCGGGGGCCAACGTCCTGACTTTC
CASSQSGSGANVLTF
>13|.|TRBJ1-5|.|TRBV2
TGTGCCAGCAAGGGGACACAAGTTCAGCCCCAGCATTTT
CASKGTQVQPQHF
>18|TRBD2|TRBJ2-1|.|TRBV7-9
TGTGCCAGCAGCTTATATAGCGGGAGGGTCCTCAAATACAATGAGCAGTTCTTC
CASSLYSGRVLKYNEQFF
>14|.|TRBJ2-5|.|TRBV5-1
TGCGCCAGCAGCTTGGGAGGATCCCAAGAGACCCAGTACTTC
CASSLGGSQETQYF
>13|.|TRBJ2-2|.|TRBV7-2
TGTGCCAGCAGCAGGGACCACACCGGGGAGCTGTTTTTT
CASSRDHTGELFF
>14|TRBD2|TRBJ2-7|few|TRBV30
TGTGCCTGGAGTATCTCTAGCGGGGATGGGGAGCAGTACTTC
CAWSISSGDGEQYF
>14|TRBD1|TRBJ1-2|.|TRBV27
TGTGCCAGCAGCCCCGCGGGGACAGGGGTTGGCTACACCTTC
CASSPAGTGVGYTF
>13|.|TRBJ2-2|.|TRBV2
TGTGCCAGCGAAACTGCCGGCACCGGGGAGCTGTTTTTT
CASETAGTGELFF
>15|.|TRBJ2-3|.|TRBV27
TGTGCCAGCAGTTTTGTCCAGTCCAGCACAGATACGCAGTATTTT
CASSFVQSSTDTQYF
>12|.|TRBJ1-5|.|TRBV5-6
TGTGCCAGCAGCTTGGTTGGTCAGCCCCAGCATTTT
CASSLVGQPQHF
>14|TRBD1|TRBJ1-2|.|TRBV6-5
TGTGCCAGCAGTAGACAGGGGCGTAGCTATGGCTACACCTTC
CASSRQGRSYGYTF
>15|TRBD1|TRBJ1-1|.|TRBV5-4
TGTGCCAGCAGCTTGGGACAGGGGGCGCGCACTGAAGCTTTCTTT
CASSLGQGARTEAFF
>17|.|TRBJ1-1|.|TRBV7-9
TGTGCCAGCAGCCCACAACCGGGACTTCGTTTGAGCACTGAAGCTTTCTTT
CASSPQPGLRLSTEAFF
>15|.|TRBJ2-2|.|TRBV2
TGTGCCAGCAGTGAAAAAACAGCACGAGGCGGGGAGCTGTTTTTT
CASSEKTARGGELFF
>20|TRBD1|TRBJ2-1|.|TRBV5-1
TGCGCCAGCAGCTTAGACTCGTGGGACAGTGTTACCCTTAATTACAATGAGCAGTTCTTC
CASSLDSWDSVTLNYNEQFF
>15|TRBD1|TRBJ1-3|.|TRBV30
TGTGCCTGGAGTAGGGGGCCGAGCTCTGGAAACACCATATATTTT
CAWSRGPSSGNTIYF
>14|.|TRBJ1-1|.|TRBV7-9
TGTGCCAGCAGCTTGGGTACCATGAACACTGAAGCTTTCTTT
CASSLGTMNTEAFF
>15|TRBD1|TRBJ1-5|.|TRBV19
TGTGCCAGTAAAGAAGGGGGACAGGTCCATCAGCCCCAGCATTTT
CASKEGGQVHQPQHF
>13|.|TRBJ2-7|few|TRBV5-4
TGTGCCAGCAGCTTGGACGGGCTTTACGAGCAGTACTTC
CASSLDGLYEQYF
>15|TRBD1|TRBJ1-2|.|TRBV28
TGTGCCAGCAGCCCTCCAGGGGGAGTTGACTATGGCTACACCTTC
CASSPPGGVDYGYTF
>16|TRBD2|TRBJ2-3|.|TRBV4-2
TGTGCCAGCAGCCAACAAGCGGGGGGGCTGACAGATACGCAGTATTTT
CASSQQAGGLTDTQYF
>15|.|TRBJ1-2|.|TRBV7-9
TGTGCCAGCACCTTGGGGGGGGCAATGGCAAGCGGCTACACCTTC
CASTLGGAMASGYTF
>14|.|TRBJ1-5|.|TRBV28
TGTGCCAGCAGTCCAGGACTGTTAAATCAGCCCCAGCATTTT
CASSPGLLNQPQHF
>11|.|TRBJ2-1|.|TRBV20-1
TGCAGTGCTAGCTGGGGGAATGAGCAGTTCTTC
CSASWGNEQFF
>14|.|TRBJ2-3|.|TRBV7-2
TGTGCCAGCAGACCTAGACTAGTTCGGGGTACGCAGTATTTT
CASRPRLVRGTQYF
>13|TRBD1|TRBJ2-2|.|TRBV30
TGTGCCTGGGCCGGGACAGGCACCGGGGAGCTGTTTTTT
CAWAGTGTGELFF
>13|.|TRBJ2-7|.|TRBV6-1
TGTGCCAGCAGCGGCAGTATTACCTACGAGCAGTACTTC
CASSGSITYEQYF
>12|.|TRBJ2-7|.|TRBV7-9
TGTGCCAGCAGCCAACAGGGCTACGAGCAGTACTTC
CASSQQGYEQYF
>14|.|TRBJ2-6|.|TRBV10-1
TGCGCCAGCAGTGGGTCCTTAGGGGCCAACGTCCTGACTTTC
CASSGSLGANVLTF
>16|.|TRBJ2-1|.|TRBV19
TGTGCCAGTAGGAGCGAGGGACCGAGCTCCTACAATGAGCAGTTCTTC
CASRSEGPSSYNEQFF
>13|.|TRBJ2-3|.|TRBV29-1
TGCAGCGTTGAGCGGGGGCGCAGGGATACGCAGTATTTT
CSVERGRRDTQYF
>12|.|TRBJ2-3|.|TRBV7-2
TGTGCCAGCAGCTTAGTATCTCGGGCGCAGTATTTT
CASSLVSRAQYF
>15|.|TRBJ1-4|once|TRBV6-6
TGTGCCAGCAGTTACGCGGGTACTGACAATGAAAAACTGTTTTTT
CASSYAGTDNEKLFF
>14|.|TRBJ2-7|.|TRBV5-1
TGCGCCAGCAGCTTCGGCCAGGCAACCTACGAGCAGTACTTC
CASSFGQATYEQYF
>14|TRBD1|TRBJ2-7|.|TRBV5-6
TGTGCCAGCAGCGGGGGACAGACCCCCTACGAGCAGTACTTC
CASSGGQTPYEQYF
>15|TRBD1|TRBJ1-6|.|TRBV4-1
TGCGCCAGCAGCCACCAACAGGGGATGAATTCACCCCTCCACTTT
CASSHQQGMNSPLHF
>17|.|TRBJ2-2|.|TRBV4-3
TGCGCCAGCAGCCGCCATCACGGAGGGAAAAACACCGGGGAGCTGTTTTTT
CASSRHHGGKNTGELFF
>15|TRBD1|TRBJ2-1|.|TRBV5-1
TGCGCCAGCAGCTTGGGAGGACAGGACTACAATGAGCAGTTCTTC
CASSLGGQDYNEQFF
>13|.|TRBJ1-2|few|TRBV10-3
TGTGCCATCAGTGAGTCCCCAGGGGATGGCTACACCTTC
CAISESPGDGYTF
>14|TRBD1|TRBJ2-3|.|TRBV11-3
TGTGCCAGCAGCTACAGGGGGCAAGGAGATACGCAGTATTTT
CASSYRGQGDTQYF
>14|.|TRBJ2-7|.|TRBV19
TGTGCCAGTAGTATAGTCCCACAGGGTGGCGAGCAGTACTTC
CASSIVPQGGEQYF
>14|.|TRBJ2-2|.|TRBV27
TGTGCCAGCAGTTTTGGGTACAACACCGGGGAGCTGTTTTTT
CASSFGYNTGELFF
>13|.|TRBJ2-7|.|TRBV10-1
TGCGCCAGCAGTGAGCGGGTACAAGGCGAGCAGTACTTC
CASSERVQGEQYF
>14|.|TRBJ1-3|.|TRBV4-1
TGCGCCAGCAGCCAAGAAGGTATCGGAAACACCATATATTTT
CASSQEGIGNTIYF
>16|TRBD1|TRBJ2-5|.|TRBV7-2
TGTGCCAGCAAAAGACAGGGGGGGCCCCGCCAAGAGACCCAGTACTTC
CASKRQGGPRQETQYF
>16|TRBD1|TRBJ1-2|.|TRBV4-1
TGCGCCAGCAGCCATGATCCGGGACAGGTATCTGGTGGCTACACCTTC
CASSHDPGQVSGGYTF